The rows below give T cell receptor beta chains drawn from one sample of a study of shared clonotypes between healthy human individuals. Generated by immunoSEQ multiplex PCR, the TCRdb table keeps only in-frame clones and is missing some. The sample lists under 550,000 clones; 90% to 96% were seen once. Sequencing was done on a sample of naive CD4+ T cells sorted from blood. The receptors were gathered from a woman aged 25 to 39 in good health. CDR3s include the opening cysteine and the closing phenylalanine or tryptophan. The D gene is left open where the match is weak. Clone size appears in some rows only: once, few, many, or a class for an expanded clone.

d_call j_call v_call clone_size cdr3_nt cdr3_aa
TRBD1 TRBJ1-1 TRBV5-1 . TGCGCCAGCAGCTTACAGGGGGCGGGAGCTTTCTTT CASSLQGAGAFF
. TRBJ2-2 TRBV19 . TGTGCCAGTAGTATGGGGGCTTTCACCGGGGAGCTGTTTTTT CASSMGAFTGELFF
TRBD1 TRBJ1-1 TRBV2 . TGTGCCAGCTCCGGACAGGGGAAAAACACTGAAGCTTTCTTT CASSGQGKNTEAFF
. TRBJ2-2 TRBV2 . TGTGCCAGCAGTGAATTCGGGGCGAACACCGGGGAGCTGTTTTTT CASSEFGANTGELFF
TRBD1 TRBJ2-7 TRBV19 . TGTGCCAGTAGTGAACCGGGACAGGATTTTTCAGGCGAGCAGTACTTC CASSEPGQDFSGEQYF
. TRBJ1-4 TRBV29-1 . TGCAGCGTTCGGCGAGTCCGTAATGAAAAACTGTTTTTT CSVRRVRNEKLFF
TRBD1 TRBJ1-2 TRBV28 . TGTGCCAGCAGTCCCGGGACAGGGGGCATTCTCCACTATGGCTACACCTTC CASSPGTGGILHYGYTF
. TRBJ1-3 TRBV6-4 once TGTGCCAGCAGTGACTCAGGGGAGCCTGGAAACACCATATATTTT CASSDSGEPGNTIYF
TRBD2 TRBJ2-1 TRBV6-1 . TGTGCCAGCAGTGAGCAGAGCGGGACCTACAATGAGCAGTTCTTC CASSEQSGTYNEQFF
TRBD1 TRBJ1-2 TRBV10-3 . TGTGCCATCAGAAGGGGACAGGGGGAGTATGGCTACACCTTC CAIRRGQGEYGYTF
. TRBJ2-6 TRBV21-1 . TGTGCCAGCACCAACAGGGCTTCTGGGGCCAACGTCCTGACTTTC CASTNRASGANVLTF
. TRBJ1-3 TRBV6-1 . TGTGCCAGCAGCCCCACCTTAGTGCCTGGAAACACCATATATTTT CASSPTLVPGNTIYF
. TRBJ1-4 TRBV14 once TGTGCCAGCAGCCAACTGTCGGGGAAACTGTTTTTT CASSQLSGKLFF
. TRBJ2-7 TRBV28 . TGTGCCAGCAGTTCCCGCAGGGTTGTCGGCTACGAGCAGTACTTC CASSSRRVVGYEQYF
TRBD1 TRBJ2-5 TRBV6-6 . TGTGCCAGCAGGGCCAGGGGGCGAGAGACCCAGTACTTC CASRARGRETQYF
TRBD2 TRBJ2-1 TRBV19 . TGTGCCAGTAAGGTAGCGGGCATTAATGAGCAGTTCTTC CASKVAGINEQFF
. TRBJ2-5 TRBV5-1 . TGCGCCAGCAGCTTAGTACCTAAAGAGACCCAGTACTTC CASSLVPKETQYF
TRBD1 TRBJ2-7 TRBV28 . TGTGCCAGCAGTTCCCCTCCGGGGACAGGGACCCACGAGCAGTACTTC CASSSPPGTGTHEQYF
TRBD1 TRBJ2-5 TRBV7-2 . TGTGCCAGCAGCTTCAGGGGGGAGACCCAGTACTTC CASSFRGETQYF
. TRBJ1-1 TRBV15 . TGTGCCACCAGCAGCTCGGACCGAGGCCCCCGGAACACTGAAGCTTTCTTT CATSSSDRGPRNTEAFF
TRBD1 TRBJ2-5 TRBV18 . TGTGCCAGCTCACCAGGGGGACAGCCGGAGACCCAGTACTTC CASSPGGQPETQYF
. TRBJ2-5 TRBV9 . TGTGCCAGCAGCGACGGGACTTGGGGTGCGGCCCAGTACTTC CASSDGTWGAAQYF
. TRBJ2-7 TRBV30 . TGTGCCTGGAATGGGGGCGCCTACGAGCAGTACTTC CAWNGGAYEQYF
. TRBJ1-5 TRBV10-1 few TGCGCCTGCGGGGAAAATAATCAGCCCCAGCATTTT CACGENNQPQHF
. TRBJ1-5 TRBV28 . TGTGCCAGCAGCATAGCCGGGGAAGAGTATAGCAATCAGCCCCAGCATTTT CASSIAGEEYSNQPQHF
TRBD2 TRBJ2-1 TRBV28 . TGTGCCAGCAGTCCTAGCGGGAGGGCCAGGTATGAGCAGTTCTTC CASSPSGRARYEQFF
TRBD2 TRBJ2-1 TRBV2 . TGTGCCAGCAGCGGACTAGCGGGAGGATGGAATGAGCAGTTCTTC CASSGLAGGWNEQFF
TRBD1 TRBJ2-1 TRBV7-9 . TGTGCCAGCAGCCCGACAGGGGAAAGGGACTACAATGAGCAGTTCTTC CASSPTGERDYNEQFF
. TRBJ2-7 TRBV11-2 . TGTGCCAGCAGCCTCCGGGGGCTAGCGGAAATCTCCTACGAGCAGTACTTC CASSLRGLAEISYEQYF
. TRBJ1-1 TRBV2 . TGTGCCAGCAGGGCCGAACAGGGCGCGGGCACTGAAGCTTTCTTT CASRAEQGAGTEAFF
TRBD2 TRBJ2-7 TRBV28 . TGTGCCAGCAGTCGTCGGACTAGCTACGAGCAGTACTTC CASSRRTSYEQYF
TRBD2 TRBJ2-1 TRBV27 . TGTGCCAGTCGTAGGGTTAGCGGGAACTCCTACAATGAGCAGTTCTTC CASRRVSGNSYNEQFF
. TRBJ1-2 TRBV4-1 . TGCGCCAGCAGCCAAAATAACTATGGCTACACCTTC CASSQNNYGYTF
TRBD1 TRBJ2-2 TRBV19 . TGTGCCAGTAGCACGGACAGGGGGAACACCGGGGAGCTGTTTTTT CASSTDRGNTGELFF
TRBD1 TRBJ2-7 TRBV30 . TGTGCCTGGAGTCCCGGACAGGGGAGTAAGCAGTACTTC CAWSPGQGSKQYF
TRBD2 TRBJ2-7 TRBV11-2 . TGTGCCAGCAGCTTAAGGTGGGGAGGACTAGTGGACCCCTACGAGCAGTACTTC CASSLRWGGLVDPYEQYF
. TRBJ2-7 TRBV27 . TGTGCCAGCAGTCCCTTTGGGGGGGCGAACCCCTACGAGCAGTACTTC CASSPFGGANPYEQYF
TRBD1 TRBJ2-7 TRBV2 . TGTGCCAGCAGTGCATTCCGGGACAGATCGTACGAGCAGTACTTC CASSAFRDRSYEQYF
. TRBJ1-6 TRBV19 . TGTGCCAGCGAGGACAGCGTCTCCTATAATTCACCCCTCCACTTT CASEDSVSYNSPLHF
. TRBJ2-5 TRBV9 . TGTGCCAGCAGCGGGACAGACCAAGAGACCCAGTACTTC CASSGTDQETQYF
. TRBJ2-5 TRBV25-1 . TGTGCCAGCAGTCGGAACGGCCAGGTACCAGAGACCCAGTACTTC CASSRNGQVPETQYF
. TRBJ2-7 TRBV5-8 . TGTGCCAGCAGCTTTGGGCAGGGGGGGTACGAGCAGTACTTC CASSFGQGGYEQYF
. TRBJ2-2 TRBV15 . TGTGCCACCAGCAGAGATCAGTTCGGGCCGGGGGGCGGTTTCGGGGAGCTGTTTTTT CATSRDQFGPGGGFGELFF
. TRBJ2-2 TRBV18 . TGTGCCAGCTCACCACAAAAGGGGTTGAACGGGGAGCTGTTTTTT CASSPQKGLNGELFF
TRBD1 TRBJ2-7 TRBV11-2 . TGTGCCAGCAGCTACACGGGACAGAGTAGCTCCTACGAGCAGTACTTC CASSYTGQSSSYEQYF
TRBD1 TRBJ1-2 TRBV5-1 . TGCGCCAGCAGCTCCAGCGGACAGGGGGCGTTAAGCTACACCTTC CASSSSGQGALSYTF
TRBD2 TRBJ2-1 TRBV27 . TGTGCCAGCAGTTCTACTAGCGGACACTACAATGAGCAGTTCTTC CASSSTSGHYNEQFF
. TRBJ2-2 TRBV19 . TGTGCCAGTAGTATTGGCAGGGGAGTAGACGGGGAGCTGTTTTTT CASSIGRGVDGELFF
. TRBJ2-2 TRBV4-1 . TGCGCCAGCAGCCAACCCTGGGCACAGGGCGACACCGGGGAGCTGTTTTTT CASSQPWAQGDTGELFF
TRBD2 TRBJ2-1 TRBV7-8 . TGTGCCAGCAGCTTAGAGCGGGGGGGACGCGCGGAGCAGTTCTTC CASSLERGGRAEQFF
. TRBJ2-1 TRBV28 . TGTGCCAGCAGTTTCCCAAGAATACCGGATGAGCAGTTCTTC CASSFPRIPDEQFF
TRBD2 TRBJ2-1 TRBV18 . TGTGCCAGCTCACCACCGGGACTAGGGGTGAAGGGTGAGCAGTTCTTC CASSPPGLGVKGEQFF
. TRBJ1-4 TRBV2 . TGTGCCAGCAGTTCCGGGACCTCGGGAAAACTGTTTTTT CASSSGTSGKLFF
TRBD2 TRBJ2-7 TRBV5-1 . TGCGCCAGCAGCCTAACAGGGACTAGCGCACTCTACGAGCAGTACTTC CASSLTGTSALYEQYF
. TRBJ2-3 TRBV19 . TGTGCCACCCGCGGACCTTTGCGGGCCCGTTCCACAGATACGCAGTATTTT CATRGPLRARSTDTQYF
. TRBJ1-2 TRBV6-1 . TGTGCCAGCAGCCTCAACAGGGAAATCGGCTATGGCTACACCTTC CASSLNREIGYGYTF
. TRBJ1-4 TRBV28 . TGTGCCAGCAGTTTTGGGGGGGCTACTAATGAAAAACTGTTTTTT CASSFGGATNEKLFF
TRBD1 TRBJ1-1 TRBV5-1 . TGCGCCAGCAGCGCGAACCCGGACAGGTTCGGCACTGAAGCTTTCTTT CASSANPDRFGTEAFF